This T cell receptor (beta chain) was documented in a study of CD8 T cells in ankylosing spondylitis. Findings of the study overall: Significant enrichment of disease-linked clones was reportedly seen in matched ankylosing spondylitis synovial fluid. Disease-linked clones bore a CD8+ phenotype and were relatively rare in peripheral blood.

Scientists made TCR beta libraries using quantitative 5'-RACE with molecular barcodes. TCRdb called the 5' RACE reads again in MiXCR, with one record for every CDR3 protein. The repertoire has roughly 120,000 distinct CDR3 sequences, roughly 15% of them found once; the top ten carry just under 3%. This clonotype was observed once. Antigen specificity is unknown. A read error may explain this, as a much larger clone is one base away. The sample was blood, either unsorted or a sorted T cell fraction (not recorded which). The sequence came from a female donor with ankylosing spondylitis or in good health (not recorded which).

CDR3 loop: CASFPGRGDTDTQYF. In DNA, the CDR3 is TGTGCCAGCTTTCCAGGGCGAGGTGACACAGATACGCAGTATTTT. V gene TRBV12-3 or TRBV12-4 combines with J gene TRBJ2-3, with D possibly TRBD1 on 5 matching bases. CDR3 length equals 15 residues. V gave up 8 bases and J gave up 2 bases, with 17 bases separating them.